This TCR beta chain was retrieved from a study of blood T cell repertoires in COVID-19. The CDR3 runs 15 residues. J was trimmed by 4 bases and V by 3 bases; bases with no gene match: 5. Germline V gene lookup returns CDR1 SEHNR and CDR2 FQNEAQ (reference sequence). Some clones are missing from TCRdb's copy, which holds only in-frame ones; the method was immunoSEQ multiplex PCR. The sample contains tens of thousands of clones, approximately 90% of which appear only once. This chain uses TRBV7-9 with TRBJ2-7, with 11 bases matching TRBD2. The receptor's source is a human donor in a cohort sampled during active COVID-19. The specimen sequenced was peripheral blood. As DNA, the CDR3 is TGTGCCAGCAGCTTTCGGCCTAGCGGGAGGTACGAGCAGTACTTC. The encoded protein is CASSFRPSGRYEQYF.